This T cell receptor (beta chain) was captured by sequencing in a study of beta chain features in type 1 diabetes. In this sample, this clone turned up once. Isolated RNA was reverse transcribed in full, so expressed TCRB transcripts were sequenced. The data were produced by immunoSEQ multiplex PCR, yet TCRdb's version contains in-frame clones alone and is incomplete. The sample includes 300,000 to 350,000 clones, 6.5% to 10% of them seen just once. V shed 5 bases, J shed 5 bases, and the junction held 3 bases outside the gene matches. Germline V gene lookup returns CDR1 KGHSH and CDR2 LQKENI. The CDR3 runs to 13 residues.

The sequence came from a woman between 18 and 30 years old in good health. This rearrangement joins TRBV18 to TRBJ2-5; 9 positions agree with TRBD1. Sequenced: central memory CD4+ T cells from blood. CDR3 DNA: TGTGCCAGCTCATACAGGGGGCATGAGACCCAGTACTTC. Its translation: CASSYRGHETQYF. The whole variable domain, filled in from reference TRBV18 and TRBJ2-5, reads NAGVMQNPRHLVRRRGQEARLRCSPMKGHSHVYWYRQLPEEGLKFMVYLQKENIIDESGMPKERFSAEFPKEGPSILRIQQVVRGDSAAYFCASSYRGHETQYFGPGTRLLVL.